This T cell receptor (beta chain) was retrieved from a study of tumor-infiltrating lymphocytes in primary liver carcinoma (dated by TCRdb to 2016 to 2017). Regarding the study in general: Of the five patients, three men and two women aged 30 to 69 years, four had hepatocellular carcinoma and one had combined HCC and intrahepatic cholangiocarcinoma. The five patients had tumors of stage T1-T3 N0M0, with maximum diameters ranging from roughly 4.2 to 10 cm. Each sample produced roughly 3.65 to 7.13 million productive TCRbeta reads, and read depth showed no significant difference between tissue types. For each liver tumor, the study sampled five regions along with adjacent normal tissue and blood, and applied TCRbeta repertoire sequencing, expression microarrays and whole-exome sequencing. A total of 35 specimens from 5 patients, comprising approximately 25 tumor regions, 5 adjacent noncancerous liver tissues and 5 peripheral blood samples, were covered by TCRbeta repertoire sequencing. The roughly 24 tumor region samples were profiled with Agilent mRNA microarrays so that TCRbeta repertoire diversity could be related to the local molecular phenotype. Repertoires from technical replicates were highly reproducible, with mean shared-clone rates approximately 0.9 and correlation coefficients above 0.98. Overall study results and their limits: Only the TCR beta chain was sequenced, which likely underestimates true repertoire diversity because unpaired alpha chains were not captured. Consistent with antigen-driven expansion, pairs of tumor regions showed higher repertoire overlap (mean about 36%) than either tumor-adjacent pairs (approximately 17%) or tumor-blood pairs (roughly 15%). The top 250 clones accounted for a significantly greater share of the repertoire in tumors than in blood (p = 0.039). Only about 7-25% of top clones were present in all five regions of a tumor, suggesting spatial heterogeneity of tumor-infiltrating T cells. With just a few patients in the study, the authors point out that the findings should be validated in a larger study. Bulk unsorted samples precluded comparing CD4+ and CD8+ T cell repertoires.

Including cysteine and phenylalanine, the CDR3 has 15 amino acids. Just the 45-base CDR3 DNA is kept, in frame starting at base 1. CDR1 is given as SNHLY and CDR2 as FYNNEI, both from the germline V gene. From V the trimming removes 6 bases and from J it removes 5 bases, while the gene matches leave 9 bases of the junction unaccounted for. Total RNA and DNA were co-extracted without cell sorting from roughly 20-30 mg of bulk tissue using the AllPrep DNA/RNA mini kit. Roughly five patients with histopathologically diagnosed primary liver carcinoma underwent surgical resection in China between late 2015 and March 2016. Patients had chronic HBV infection and were treatment-naive at sampling. Each tumor was sampled at five spatially separated regions: the tumor centre plus the superior, inferior, left-lateral and right-lateral poles. According to histology, viable tumor cells made up more than 75% of every tumor sample. Pieces of fresh tumor and adjacent tissue were cut in half, with one half kept in RNAlater at -80 degrees C and the other half sent for histology.

This clonotype was found many times. Its target antigen remains unknown. Nothing much larger sits one base from this clone, and base qualities are not available. Starting from approximately 500 ng total RNA, TCRbeta-specific cDNA was produced by reverse transcription with a constant-region primer and ProtoScript II reverse transcriptase. TCRbeta libraries were built with three nested multiplex PCR rounds, a slightly modified ARM-PCR procedure. Multiplex TRBV1-TRBV30 forward primers and a Cbeta reverse primer were used in the first two PCR rounds, each of which was run for about 10 cycles. Sample barcodes and Illumina adapters were added in a final 25-cycle PCR with Deep VentR polymerase. Before sequencing, amplicons of 200-500 bp were purified from gel using a QIAquick gel extraction kit. The TCRbeta amplicons were sequenced with 250-bp paired-end reads on an Illumina HiSeq 2500. The paper's data handling went like this. Trimmomatic v0.33 was used to quality-trim the reads, and FLASH v1.2.11 was used to merge paired reads so that full CDR3 sequences could be recovered. MiGEC v1.2.1b assigned V, D and J germline segments to the rearranged TCRbeta sequences. Clonotype statistics, along with Shannon-Wiener diversity indices, were calculated using VDJtools v1.0.0. Except for diversity analysis, only the 250 most abundant clonotypes of each sample were used in subsequent analyses to reduce sampling bias. Starting from the raw public reads, TCRdb applied fastp trimming at Q25, assembled clones with MiXCR and retained in-frame beta chains. Entries are consolidated by CDR3 protein sequence, retaining the most common genes and DNA. These V and J calls rely on TCRdb rather than the paper's analysis. Present in this sample are tens of thousands of distinct CDR3 sequences, approximately 70% of which were seen just once. Approximately 31% of the sample lies in the top ten.

The receptor was isolated from a man in his forties with primary liver carcinoma and hepatitis B virus infection. The sequencing sample was made of liver tumor tissue from sampling region 5. The cell subset or site label corresponds to: tumor region T5, tumor centre. The sequence links TRBV2 to TRBJ2-7; 11 junctional bases match TRBD2. The base sequence is TGTGCCAGCAGGTCTTCACTAGCGGGAGTTGACGAGCAGTACTTC. This translates into CASRSSLAGVDEQYF.